This TCR beta chain was sequenced during a study of CD8 T cells in Susac syndrome. Random hexamers served to reverse transcribe about 0.5 to 1 ug RNA. TCRdb re-called the immunoSEQ multiplex PCR reads with MiXCR, one entry per CDR3 protein. The sample includes approximately 180,000 distinct CDR3 sequences, 90% to 97% seen only once; the top ten take about 0.093%. Germline V gives CDR1 SNHLY, CDR2 FYNNEI. Trimming cost V 1 base and J 8 bases, with 3 bases left between them. The CDR3 runs 11 residues. The sequence was collected from a human donor with multiple sclerosis. The sequenced sample consisted of CD4+ T cells from PBMCs. The V call is TRBV2, the J call TRBJ2-4; D gene unclear. The DNA of the CDR3 is TGTGCCAGCAGTGAAGAGTACATTCAGTACTTC. Encoded protein: CASSEEYIQYF.